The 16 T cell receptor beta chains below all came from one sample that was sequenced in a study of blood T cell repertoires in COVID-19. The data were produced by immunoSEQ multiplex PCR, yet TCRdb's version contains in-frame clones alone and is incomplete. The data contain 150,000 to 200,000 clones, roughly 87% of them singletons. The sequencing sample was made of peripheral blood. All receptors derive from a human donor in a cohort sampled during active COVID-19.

CDR3 amino acids: CASSPDSRSYNEQFF. CDR3 DNA: TGTGCCAGCAGCCCAGACTCGCGCTCCTACAATGAGCAGTTCTTC. The gene calls are TRBV28 and TRBJ2-1; D ambiguous. The CDR3 is made up of 15 amino acids. CDR1 is MDHEN and CDR2 is SYDVKM in the germline V gene. The V and J ends lost 6 bases and 0 bases respectively, with 12 bases between them.

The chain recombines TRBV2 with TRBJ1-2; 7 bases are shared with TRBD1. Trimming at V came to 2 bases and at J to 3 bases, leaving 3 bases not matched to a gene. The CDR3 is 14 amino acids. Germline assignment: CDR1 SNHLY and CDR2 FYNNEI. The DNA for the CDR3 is TGTGCCAGCAGTGAACATGACAGGGACTATGGCTACACCTTC. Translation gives CASSEHDRDYGYTF.

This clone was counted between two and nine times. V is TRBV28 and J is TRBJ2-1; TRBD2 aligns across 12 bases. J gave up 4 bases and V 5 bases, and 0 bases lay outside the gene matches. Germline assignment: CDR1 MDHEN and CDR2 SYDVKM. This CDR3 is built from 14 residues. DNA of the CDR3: TGTGCCAGCAGTACTAGCGGGGGGTACAATGAGCAGTTCTTC. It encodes CASSTSGGYNEQFF.

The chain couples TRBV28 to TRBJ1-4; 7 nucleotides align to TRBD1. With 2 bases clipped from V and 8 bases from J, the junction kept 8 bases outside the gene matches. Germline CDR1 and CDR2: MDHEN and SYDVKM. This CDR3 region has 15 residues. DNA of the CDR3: TGTGCCAGCAGTTTAATATCAGGGGGTGGCGAAAAACTGTTTTTT. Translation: CASSLISGGGEKLFF.

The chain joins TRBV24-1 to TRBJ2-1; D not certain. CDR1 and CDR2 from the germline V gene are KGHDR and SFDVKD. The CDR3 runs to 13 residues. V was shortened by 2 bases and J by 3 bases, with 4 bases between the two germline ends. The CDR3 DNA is TGTGCCACCAGTGATTCCAACTACAATGAGCAGTTCTTC. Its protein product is CATSDSNYNEQFF.

CDR3 in amino acids: CAASWRIDNSPLHF. CDR3 nucleotide sequence: TGTGCCGCCTCTTGGAGGATTGATAATTCACCCCTCCACTTT. The chain combines TRBV6-5 with TRBJ1-6; D remains ambiguous. The CDR3 covers 14 residues. In germline, CDR1 is MNHEY, CDR2 SVGAGI. Trimming removed 11 bases from V and 5 bases from J, with 16 bases in between.

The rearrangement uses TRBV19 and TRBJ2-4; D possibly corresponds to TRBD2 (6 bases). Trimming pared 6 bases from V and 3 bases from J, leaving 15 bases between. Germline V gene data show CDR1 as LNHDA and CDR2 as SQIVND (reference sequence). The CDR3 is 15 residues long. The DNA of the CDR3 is TGTGCCAGTAGCTCCCCCATGGGAGGCAAAAACATTCAGTACTTC. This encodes CASSSPMGGKNIQYF.

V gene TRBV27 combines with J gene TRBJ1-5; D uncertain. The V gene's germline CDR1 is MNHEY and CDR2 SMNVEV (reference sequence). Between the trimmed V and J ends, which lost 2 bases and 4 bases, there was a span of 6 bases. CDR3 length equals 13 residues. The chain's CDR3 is CASSLLRNQPQHF. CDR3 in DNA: TGTGCCAGCAGTTTACTCAGAAATCAGCCCCAGCATTTT.

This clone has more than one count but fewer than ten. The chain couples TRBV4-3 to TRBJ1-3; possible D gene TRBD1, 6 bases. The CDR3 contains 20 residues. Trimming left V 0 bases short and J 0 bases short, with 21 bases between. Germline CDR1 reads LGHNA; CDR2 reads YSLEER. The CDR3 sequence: CASSQDFRRADRYSGNTIYF. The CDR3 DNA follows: TGCGCCAGCAGCCAAGATTTTCGCCGTGCCGACAGGTACTCTGGAAACACCATATATTTT.

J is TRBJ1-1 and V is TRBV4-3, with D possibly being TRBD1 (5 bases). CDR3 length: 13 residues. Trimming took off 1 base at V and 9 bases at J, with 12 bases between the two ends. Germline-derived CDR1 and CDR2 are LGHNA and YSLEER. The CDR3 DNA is TGCGCCAGCAGCCAAGTCGGGGGGAGGCAAGCTTTCTTT. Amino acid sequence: CASSQVGGRQAFF.

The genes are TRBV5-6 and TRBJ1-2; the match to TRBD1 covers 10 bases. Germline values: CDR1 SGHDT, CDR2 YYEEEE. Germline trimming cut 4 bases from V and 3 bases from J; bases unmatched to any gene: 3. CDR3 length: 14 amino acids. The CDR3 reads CASSADRGDYGYTF. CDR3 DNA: TGTGCCAGCAGCGCGGACAGGGGGGACTATGGCTACACCTTC.

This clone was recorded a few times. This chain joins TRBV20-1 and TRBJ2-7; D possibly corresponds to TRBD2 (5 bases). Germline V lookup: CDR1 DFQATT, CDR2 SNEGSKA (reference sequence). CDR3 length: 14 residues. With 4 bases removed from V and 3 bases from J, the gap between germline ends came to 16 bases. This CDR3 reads CSATESGISYEQYF. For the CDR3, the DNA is TGCAGTGCTACTGAAAGCGGCATTAGCTACGAGCAGTACTTC.

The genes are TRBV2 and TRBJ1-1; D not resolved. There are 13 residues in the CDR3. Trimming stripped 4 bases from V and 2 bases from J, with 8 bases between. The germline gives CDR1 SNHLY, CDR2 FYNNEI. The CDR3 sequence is CASSVEVNTEAFF. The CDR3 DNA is TGTGCCAGCAGTGTGGAGGTTAACACTGAAGCTTTCTTT.

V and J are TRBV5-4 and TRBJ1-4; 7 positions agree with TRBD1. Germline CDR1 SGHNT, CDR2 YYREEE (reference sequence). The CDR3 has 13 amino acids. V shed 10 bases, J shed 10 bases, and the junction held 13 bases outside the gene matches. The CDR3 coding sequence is TGTGCCTATTACCTTACCGGGGACAGAAAACTGTTTTTT. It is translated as CAYYLTGDRKLFF.

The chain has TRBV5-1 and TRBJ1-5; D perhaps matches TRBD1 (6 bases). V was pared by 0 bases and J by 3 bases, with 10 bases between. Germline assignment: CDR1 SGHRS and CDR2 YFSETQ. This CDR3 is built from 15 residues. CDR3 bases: TGCGCCAGCAGCTTGGGAGGGGGGGACAATCAGCCCCAGCATTTT. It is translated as CASSLGGGDNQPQHF. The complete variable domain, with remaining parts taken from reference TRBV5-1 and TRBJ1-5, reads KAGVTQTPRYLIKTRGQQVTLSCSPISGHRSVSWYQQTPGQGLQFLFEYFSETQRNKGNFPGRFSGRQFSNSRSEMNVSTLELGDSALYLCASSLGGGDNQPQHFGDGTRLSIL.

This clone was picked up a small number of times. CDR3: CASSPRQPNTEAFF. In nucleotides, the CDR3 is TGTGCCAGCTCACCTAGACAACCGAACACTGAAGCTTTCTTT. J is TRBJ1-1 and V is TRBV18; no reliable D call. V lost 3 bases and J lost 1, with 9 bases in between. The CDR3 spans 14 residues. Germline V gene sequence: CDR1 KGHSH, CDR2 LQKENI.